This record covers a single TCR beta chain. The data were obtained in a study of blood T cell repertoires in COVID-19. As for the study in general: Sites in the United States, Italy and Spain provided acute and convalescent COVID-19 samples. T cells, B-cell-depleted T cells, or PBMCs supplied cDNA or gDNA.

The CDR3 contains 12 residues. V was trimmed by 0 bases and J by 9 bases, leaving 7 bases between them. Germline values: CDR1 SGHKS, CDR2 YYEKEE (reference sequence). As originally analysed: The authors estimated nucleated cell counts from reference gene primer amplification. TCRdb's table, derived via immunoSEQ multiplex PCR, lists solely in-frame clones and lacks some. V and J calls and clone size are as listed in that table; D and trimming were resolved from the DNA. The sample consists of 25,000 to 30,000 clones, around 88% of them appearing once. The origin of this receptor is a human donor in a cohort sampled during active COVID-19. Input material: peripheral blood. The chain is built from TRBV5-5 and TRBJ2-1, with D hard to call. The CDR3 DNA follows: TGTGCCAGCAGCTTGGTGGCAGGTGAGCAGTTCTTC. As protein: CASSLVAGEQFF.